These 14 T cell receptor beta chains came from one sample sequenced in a study of molecular identifiers for immune sequencing clone quantification. TCRdb redid the calling of the PCR reads with MiXCR, one entry per CDR3 protein. The profile covers around 480,000 distinct CDR3 sequences, with 25% appearing a single time and under 0.8% taken by the ten largest. Sequencing used naive CD8+ T cells from blood, with Jurkat cell RNA spiked in. The subset is: FACS-sorted CD8+CD4-CCR7+CD45RA+ naive T cells. The receptors stem from a human donor in good health. Some libraries in this study had Jurkat cell RNA spiked in.

This clonotype has at least ten counts. V and J are TRBV6-5 and TRBJ2-1; 7 bases match TRBD1. The V gene's germline CDR1 is MNHEY and CDR2 SVGAGI. Trimming at V came to 2 bases and at J to 5 bases, leaving 0 bases not matched to a gene. The CDR3 length is 13 residues. The CDR3 loop is CASSYGTDNEQFF. DNA of the CDR3: TGTGCCAGCAGTTACGGGACAGACAATGAGCAGTTCTTC.

This clonotype was recorded many times. The chain links TRBV28 to TRBJ2-7; 7 nucleotides agree with TRBD1. The germline gives CDR1 MDHEN, CDR2 SYDVKM. This CDR3 is built from 15 residues. Trimming removed 6 bases from V and 1 base from J; junction bases left unmatched: 9. DNA for the CDR3: TGTGCCAGCAGCCTTAACAGGGGATGGTCCTACGAGCAGTACTTC. As protein: CASSLNRGWSYEQYF.

This chain uses TRBV7-6 with TRBJ2-5, with D uncertain. The germline CDR1 and CDR2 sequences are SGHVS and FNYEAQ. This CDR3 spans 15 amino acids. V was trimmed by 0 bases and J by 1 base, leaving 9 bases between them. DNA for the CDR3: TGTGCCAGCAGCTTAGCTCTGGCAAGCCAAGAGACCCAGTACTTC. Its translation is CASSLALASQETQYF.

This chain connects TRBV27 to TRBJ2-7; a weak D match, TRBD1 (6 bases). Per germline, CDR1 MNHEY and CDR2 SMNVEV (reference sequence). The CDR3 sequence is 14 residues long. The germline V and J ends were trimmed by 5 bases and 3 bases, with 14 bases remaining between them. The CDR3 region is CASSTTGYGYEQYF. CDR3 bases: TGTGCCAGCAGTACCACAGGGTATGGCTACGAGCAGTACTTC.

This clonotype was picked up many times. The rearrangement joins TRBV4-2 to TRBJ1-5; D gene ambiguous. V was clipped by 1 base and J by 4 bases, with 11 bases between them. The CDR3 totals 15 residues. The germline V gene has CDR1 LGHNA and CDR2 YNFKEQ. The CDR3 protein is CASSQALLGNQPQHF. The CDR3 nucleotides are TGTGCCAGCAGCCAAGCCCTACTAGGAAATCAGCCCCAGCATTTT.

V and J are TRBV28 and TRBJ1-2; 11 bases match TRBD1. Germline V gives CDR1 MDHEN, CDR2 SYDVKM. V was clipped by 11 bases and J by 0 bases; unmatched bases: 8. This CDR3 comprises 15 residues. The CDR3 DNA follows: TGTGCCGGCCGGGACAGGGGGTCTTCTAACTATGGCTACACCTTC. Residues: CAGRDRGSSNYGYTF.

This clonotype was seen ten or more times. V and J are TRBV12-3 or TRBV12-4 and TRBJ2-3; possible D gene TRBD2, 6 bases. Trimming cost V 6 bases and J 5 bases, with 18 bases left between them. This CDR3 spans 15 amino acids. CDR3 sequence reads: CASSPSGGRLDTQYF. In nucleotides, the CDR3 is TGTGCCAGCAGCCCTTCCGGAGGGCGATTAGATACGCAGTATTTT.

The V and J genes are TRBV11-2 and TRBJ1-4, with D possibly TRBD1 on 5 matching bases. CDR1 SGHAT and CDR2 FQNNGV come from the germline V gene. The CDR3 runs 16 residues. The ends were cut back, 0 bases at V and 5 bases at J, with 13 bases in the middle. DNA for the CDR3: TGTGCCAGCAGCTTAGATTGGGTGGACACAAATGAAAAACTGTTTTTT. Its translation: CASSLDWVDTNEKLFF.

This clonotype occurred a few times. This chain joins TRBV13 and TRBJ2-1; the match to TRBD2 covers 11 bases. The CDR3 runs to 15 residues. Germline values: CDR1 PRHDT, CDR2 FYEKMQ (reference sequence). V lost 2 bases, J lost 14 bases, and 11 bases stayed unmatched. The CDR3 loop is CASSLRAASGRQEFF. CDR3 nucleotides: TGTGCCAGCAGCTTACGGGCTGCTAGCGGGAGGCAAGAGTTCTTC.

This clonotype has more than one count but fewer than ten. CDR3 DNA: TGTGCCAGCAGCCAAGAAATGGAAGGACTCTATGGCTACACCTTC. Protein: CASSQEMEGLYGYTF. The V gene is TRBV4-2, the J gene TRBJ1-2; D not certain. V was trimmed by 0 bases and J by 4 bases, leaving 12 bases between them. Per germline, CDR1 LGHNA and CDR2 YNFKEQ. This CDR3 has 15 residues.

In this sample, this clonotype turned up many times. The chain is built from TRBV7-6 and TRBJ2-3, with 9 bases aligning to TRBD2. Germline V gene lookup returns CDR1 SGHVS and CDR2 FNYEAQ. CDR3 length: 17 amino acids. V shed 2 bases, J shed 1 base, and the junction held 7 bases outside the gene matches. The CDR3 protein is CASSLPRSGGGTDTQYF. Written as DNA, the CDR3 is TGTGCCAGCAGCTTACCGCGTAGCGGGGGAGGCACAGATACGCAGTATTTT.

The chain is built from TRBV28 and TRBJ2-7; 9 nucleotides agree with TRBD1. This CDR3 region has 14 residues. CDR1 and CDR2 (germline): MDHEN, SYDVKM. V shed 5 bases, J shed 3 bases, and the junction held 5 bases outside the gene matches. The DNA for the CDR3 is TGTGCCAGCAGTCCGACAGGGGGGGACTACGAGCAGTACTTC. Translating it yields CASSPTGGDYEQYF.

This clonotype was seen a handful of times. Here the CDR3 DNA reads TGTGCCAGCAGCTTAGCTGGTAGCGGGGGGGCCGCAGATACGCAGTATTTT. This codes for CASSLAGSGGAADTQYF. This chain joins TRBV11-2 and TRBJ2-3, with TRBD2 matching over 11 bases. Per germline, CDR1 SGHAT and CDR2 FQNNGV. After removal of 1 base from V and 4 bases from J, the junction contained 7 bases not matched to a gene. CDR3 length equals 17 residues.

The chain has TRBV27 and TRBJ2-7; tentatively, D is TRBD2 (6 bases). Trimming took 5 bases from V and 2 from J, leaving 13 bases between them. The CDR3 has 14 amino acids. From germline, CDR1 is MNHEY and CDR2 SMNVEV (reference sequence). CDR3 protein: CASSAGGVPYEQYF. The CDR3 nucleotides read TGTGCCAGCAGTGCCGGGGGAGTCCCCTACGAGCAGTACTTC.